Below, 26 T cell receptor beta chains from the same sample are listed, as sequenced in a study of T cell responses to AZD1222 COVID-19 vaccine. The protocol was immunoSEQ multiplex PCR, while the TCRdb copy is restricted to in-frame clones and leaves out a portion. This sample carries 84,000 or so clones, roughly 85% of them seen once, and the ten largest clones take around 1.5%. The source material was peripheral blood, sampled on day 0 of AZD1222 vaccination. These receptors were obtained from an adult in good health.

The rearrangement joins TRBV18 to TRBJ1-2; D is unresolved. Trimming shortened V by 2 bases and J by 2 bases, and 12 bases separated the two germline ends. The CDR3 runs 15 residues. Germline CDR1 and CDR2: KGHSH and LQKENI. The CDR3, as DNA: TGTGCCAGCTCACCAAACTCCGGGGAGAACTATGGCTACACCTTC. It encodes CASSPNSGENYGYTF.

The chain uses TRBV5-1 and TRBJ2-5; perhaps TRBD2 as D (6 bases). Per the germline V gene, CDR1 is SGHRS and CDR2 is YFSETQ. V shed 3 bases and J shed 4 bases, with 16 bases lying between them. This CDR3 contains 15 residues. The CDR3 region has the DNA TGCGCCAGCAGCTGGACTACACCTCTCGGAGAGACCCAGTACTTC. Its protein product is CASSWTTPLGETQYF.

The rearrangement links TRBV7-2 to TRBJ1-3; D is possibly TRBD1 (5 bases). Germline CDR1 is SGHTA and CDR2 is FQGNSA. Trimming took 4 bases from V and 2 from J, leaving 12 bases between them. The CDR3 loop spans 15 amino acids. As DNA, the CDR3 is TGTGCCAGCAGCTCCTTCCGGGACGCTGGAAACACCATATATTTT. This translates into CASSSFRDAGNTIYF.

V usage is TRBV30 and J usage is TRBJ1-1; D remains unclear. The CDR3 is made up of 13 amino acids. CDR1 GTSNPN and CDR2 SVGIG come from the germline V gene (reference sequence). V lost 3 bases, J lost 1 base, and 9 bases lay in between. Here the CDR3 reads CAWSLGPNTEAFF. The CDR3 nucleotides are TGTGCCTGGAGCCTAGGGCCGAACACTGAAGCTTTCTTT. Together with reference TRBV30 and TRBJ1-1, the CDR3 gives the full variable domain: SQTIHQWPATLVQPVGSPLSLECTVEGTSNPNLYWYRQAAGRGLQLLFYSVGIGQISSEVPQNLSASRPQDRQFILSSKKLLLSDSGFYLCAWSLGPNTEAFFGQGTRLTVV.

This clone has a handful of counts. V gene TRBV5-4 combines with J gene TRBJ2-1, with D perhaps TRBD1 (5 bases). Trimming took 0 bases from V and 3 from J, leaving 10 bases between them. The CDR3 contains 15 residues. Germline CDR1 reads SGHNT; CDR2 reads YYREEE (reference sequence). The CDR3 is CASSLGVQVYNEQFF. The CDR3 DNA sequence: TGTGCCAGCAGCTTGGGCGTACAGGTCTACAATGAGCAGTTCTTC.

This rearrangement joins TRBV12-3 or TRBV12-4 to TRBJ1-1; D perhaps matches TRBD1 (5 bases). Trimming took 5 bases from V and 1 from J, leaving 8 bases between them. The CDR3 has 13 residues. The CDR3 DNA reads TGTGCCAGCAGTAATCAGGGGAACACTGAAGCTTTCTTT. Translated: CASSNQGNTEAFF.

There are a few counts of this clone. CDR3 DNA: TGTGCCACCAGCGGACCGGTGAGCTCCTATAATTCACCCCTCCACTTT. It specifies CATSGPVSSYNSPLHF. The chain is built from TRBV15 and TRBJ1-6, with D uncertain. Germline V CDR1 and CDR2: LNHNV, YYDKDF (reference sequence). With 5 bases removed from V and 0 bases from J, the gap between germline ends came to 11 bases. The length of the CDR3 is 16 residues.

This sequence joins TRBV18 and TRBJ1-1; tentative D call: TRBD1 (5 bases). This CDR3 contains 13 residues. Germline-derived CDR1 and CDR2 are KGHSH and LQKENI. The ends were cut back, 2 bases at V and 8 bases at J, with 12 bases in the middle. The CDR3, as DNA: TGTGCCAGCTCACCATTTGACAGACAGGAAGCTTTCTTT. This translates into CASSPFDRQEAFF.

The genes are TRBV2 and TRBJ2-1; 8 bases fit TRBD2. The trim removed 6 bases at V and 4 bases at J, leaving 5 bases unmatched. This CDR3 spans 14 amino acids. Germline assignment: CDR1 SNHLY and CDR2 FYNNEI. CDR3 nucleotide sequence: TGTGCCAGCAGGTTAGCGGGACTGTACAATGAGCAGTTCTTC. It codes for CASRLAGLYNEQFF.

The V call is TRBV3-1 (or the pseudogene TRBV3-2), the J call TRBJ1-2, with D hard to call. Trimming shortened V by 4 bases and J by 6 bases, and 15 bases separated the two germline ends. This CDR3 has 14 amino acids. The germline V gene encodes CDR1 LGHDT and CDR2 YNNKEL (reference sequence). The CDR3 DNA reads as TGTGCCAGCAGCCTAGGCGTTCGAATAGATGGCTACACCTTC. Its translation: CASSLGVRIDGYTF.

The chain joins TRBV2 to TRBJ1-2; D unclear. The CDR3 has 15 amino acids. Germline V gene data show CDR1 as SNHLY and CDR2 as FYNNEI. V lost 4 bases and J lost 4, with 16 bases in between. In nucleotides, the CDR3 is TGTGCCAGCAGTGTCAGGCGCCGAACCCCCTATGGCTACACCTTC. This translates into CASSVRRRTPYGYTF. Full variable domain (outside the CDR3, taken from reference TRBV2 and TRBJ1-2): EPEVTQTPSHQVTQMGQEVILRCVPISNHLYFYWYRQILGQKVEFLVSFYNNEISEKSEIFDDQFSVERPDGSNFTLKIRSTKLEDSAMYFCASSVRRRTPYGYTFGSGTRLTVV.

The J gene is TRBJ1-5, the V gene TRBV6-1; no definite D call. Trimming pared 3 bases from V and 0 bases from J, leaving 9 bases between. This CDR3 comprises 15 residues. Germline loops: CDR1 MNHNS, CDR2 SASEGT. CDR3 region: CASSEADYSNQPQHF. CDR3 DNA: TGTGCCAGCAGTGAGGCAGACTATAGCAATCAGCCCCAGCATTTT.

The table lists this clone with a count of one. The chain is built from TRBV6-4 and TRBJ2-1; D unresolved. Germline V lookup: CDR1 MRHNA, CDR2 SNTAGT. This CDR3 has 16 residues. V shed 0 bases and J shed 6 bases, with 15 bases lying between them. In nucleotides, the CDR3 is TGTGCCAGCAGTGACTCTTTAGGATCTCCTACCAATGAGCAGTTCTTC. Its protein product is CASSDSLGSPTNEQFF.

This chain links TRBV10-3 with TRBJ1-1, with D possibly TRBD1 on 5 matching bases. Between the trimmed V and J ends, which lost 8 bases and 1 base, there was a span of 17 bases. CDR1 is ENHRY, CDR2 SYGVKD, per germline. The CDR3 contains 15 residues. Here the CDR3 reads CAIGRDGDSNTEAFF. The CDR3 nucleotides read TGTGCCATCGGGCGGGACGGCGATTCGAACACTGAAGCTTTCTTT.

V is TRBV2 and J is TRBJ1-5; TRBD1 might be the D (6 bases). This CDR3 contains 13 residues. V lost 6 bases to trimming and J lost 7 bases, with 13 bases between them. Germline V lookup: CDR1 SNHLY, CDR2 FYNNEI. The CDR3 spells CASRRGGGQPQHF. The CDR3 DNA is TGTGCCAGCAGGAGGGGGGGAGGGCAGCCCCAGCATTTT.

The V and J genes are TRBV25-1 and TRBJ2-7; D is undetermined. The CDR3 spans 11 residues. Germline V gene lookup returns CDR1 MGHDK and CDR2 SYGVNS. Trimming shortened V by 6 bases and J by 8 bases, and 11 bases separated the two germline ends. CDR3 nucleotide sequence: TGTGCCAGCAGCCCCCAGGAAAAGCAGTACTTC. Protein: CASSPQEKQYF.

This chain connects TRBV10-3 to TRBJ1-6; D possibly corresponds to TRBD1 (6 bases). Trimming stripped 2 bases from V and 7 bases from J, with 12 bases between. Per the germline V gene, CDR1 is ENHRY and CDR2 is SYGVKD. CDR3 length: 15 residues. As DNA, the CDR3 is TGTGCCATCAGTGAGGGGGGCAGAGAGAATTCACCCCTCCACTTT. Translated, it gives CAISEGGRENSPLHF.

This chain uses TRBV11-3 with TRBJ2-1; possible D gene TRBD2, 7 bases. Between the trimmed V and J ends, which lost 1 base and 7 bases, there was a span of 20 bases. From germline, CDR1 is SGHNT and CDR2 YENEEA. This CDR3 has 17 amino acids. The CDR3 here is CASSLGVGGRLKNEQFF. Here the CDR3 DNA reads TGTGCCAGCAGCTTAGGAGTCGGGGGGCGGCTTAAGAATGAGCAGTTCTTC. Together with reference TRBV11-3 and TRBJ2-1, the CDR3 gives the full variable domain: EAGVVQSPRYKIIEKKQPVAFWCNPISGHNTLYWYLQNLGQGPELLIRYENEEAVDDSQLPKDRFSAERLKGVDSTLKIQPAELGDSAVYLCASSLGVGGRLKNEQFFGPGTRLTVL.

The V gene is TRBV6-6, the J gene TRBJ1-4; D call uncertain. Deletions cut 4 bases from V and 0 bases from J, with 6 bases between. There are 14 residues in the CDR3. Germline loops: CDR1 MNHNY, CDR2 SVGAGI (reference sequence). The CDR3 region is CASSFTATNEKLFF. CDR3 nucleotides: TGTGCCAGCAGTTTCACGGCAACTAATGAAAAACTGTTTTTT.

V gene TRBV18 combines with J gene TRBJ2-7; D is ambiguous. The ends were cut back, 3 bases at V and 3 bases at J, with 9 bases in the middle. CDR3 length: 13 residues. Germline V gene data show CDR1 as KGHSH and CDR2 as LQKENI. CDR3 coding DNA: TGTGCCAGCTCACCTGATCAAGACTACGAGCAGTACTTC. As protein: CASSPDQDYEQYF.

The V call is TRBV7-9, the J call TRBJ1-6; 9 nucleotides agree with TRBD1. V lost 7 bases and J lost 10; bases outside the gene matches: 8. CDR1 is SEHNR, CDR2 FQNEAQ, per germline (reference sequence). This CDR3 comprises 14 residues. CDR3 protein: CASTRTGENSPLHF. CDR3 coding DNA: TGTGCCAGCACCCGGACAGGGGAAAACTCACCCCTCCACTTT.

The chain has TRBV11-2 and TRBJ2-1; maybe TRBD2 (6 bases). CDR1 is SGHAT, CDR2 FQNNGV, per germline. The CDR3 runs 16 residues. Trimming removed 5 bases from V and 1 base from J, with 15 bases in between. CDR3 residues: CASSPWVAVSYNEQFF. In DNA form, the CDR3 reads TGTGCCAGCAGCCCTTGGGTAGCGGTTTCCTACAATGAGCAGTTCTTC.

This CDR3 is CASSESQLYQPQHF. As DNA, the CDR3 is TGTGCCAGCAGTGAAAGCCAGCTTTATCAGCCCCAGCATTTT. The rearrangement joins TRBV6-1 to TRBJ1-5; no firm D call. Germline V lookup: CDR1 MNHNS, CDR2 SASEGT. Trimming shortened V by 2 bases and J by 5 bases, and 10 bases separated the two germline ends. The CDR3 is 14 amino acids.

With respect to this clone: Other DNA variants within this sample encode the same CDR3. The J gene is TRBJ2-3, the V gene TRBV5-1, with D unclear. Germline CDR1 and CDR2: SGHRS and YFSETQ. The length of the CDR3 is 12 residues. V dropped 1 base and J dropped 2 bases, with 2 bases sitting between them. For the CDR3, the DNA is TGCGCCAGCAGCTTGTCCACAGATACGCAGTATTTT. This encodes CASSLSTDTQYF. Full variable domain (remainder filled in from reference TRBV5-1 and TRBJ2-3): KAGVTQTPRYLIKTRGQQVTLSCSPISGHRSVSWYQQTPGQGLQFLFEYFSETQRNKGNFPGRFSGRQFSNSRSEMNVSTLELGDSALYLCASSLSTDTQYFGPGTRLTVL.

The chain couples TRBV20-1 to TRBJ2-3, with D unresolved. V gave up 4 bases and J gave up 4 bases, with 3 bases separating them. The germline V gene has CDR1 DFQATT and CDR2 SNEGSKA (reference sequence). The CDR3 covers 10 residues. The CDR3 spells CSANPDTQYF. In nucleotides, the CDR3 is TGCAGTGCTAACCCAGATACGCAGTATTTT.

The chain links TRBV18 to TRBJ1-1; 12 nucleotides align to TRBD1. With V trimmed by 5 bases and J by 1 base, 5 bases remained unmatched. In germline, CDR1 is KGHSH, CDR2 LQKENI. The length of the CDR3 is 16 residues. The CDR3 loop is CASSSLGQGANTEAFF. The DNA of the CDR3 is TGTGCCAGCTCATCACTGGGACAGGGGGCGAACACTGAAGCTTTCTTT.